These 11 T cell receptor beta chains originate from one sample sequenced in a study of blood T cell repertoires in COVID-19 (dated by TCRdb to 2020 to 2022). The library was generated by the immunoSEQ multiplex PCR assay. TCRdb obtained this table from immuneACCESS and retained in-frame rearrangements with V and J assigned. These tables miss some clones; where compared with another copy, unresolved V genes account for less than half of the shortfall, and the remainder is unexplained. In this sample the table shows 110,000 or so clones, approximately 90% of which occur a single time. The leading ten clones occupy approximately 1% of the sample. The specimen was peripheral blood. The receptor set was obtained from a human donor in a cohort sampled during active COVID-19.

The rearrangement links TRBV19 to TRBJ2-1; 10 positions match TRBD1. V lost 4 bases and J lost 6; bases outside the gene matches: 6. There are 15 residues in the CDR3. CDR1 and CDR2 (germline): LNHDA, SQIVND (reference sequence). CDR3 coding DNA: TGTGCCAGTAGTAAATTTCGGACAGGGGGCAATGAGCAGTTCTTC. Translated: CASSKFRTGGNEQFF.

The chain uses TRBV7-9 and TRBJ2-7; 7 nucleotides line up with TRBD2. CDR1 SEHNR and CDR2 FQNEAQ come from the germline V gene (reference sequence). V was pared by 5 bases and J by 6 bases, with 4 bases of the junction left unmatched. The CDR3 has 12 amino acids. CDR3 sequence (DNA): TGTGCCAGCAGCCCCACGGGGGGCGAGCAGTACTTC. Its protein is CASSPTGGEQYF. Variable domain in full (rest from reference TRBV7-9 and TRBJ2-7): DTGVSQNPRHKITKRGQNVTFRCDPISEHNRLYWYRQTLGQGPEFLTYFQNEAQLEKSRLLSDRFSAERPKGSFSTLEIQRTEQGDSAMYLCASSPTGGEQYFGPGTRLTVT.

This chain uses TRBV28 with TRBJ2-1, with 7 bases identical to TRBD2. V lost 3 bases and J lost 7; bases outside the gene matches: 6. This CDR3 comprises 14 residues. The germline gives CDR1 MDHEN, CDR2 SYDVKM. The CDR3 DNA sequence: TGTGCCAGCAGTTTCCAGCGGGAATTGAATGAGCAGTTCTTC. Its translation: CASSFQRELNEQFF.

The chain carries TRBV6-1 and TRBJ2-1, with TRBD2 matching 7 bases. Trimming cost V 0 bases and J 9 bases; bases outside gene matches: 8. CDR3 length: 15 residues. CDR1 is MNHNS, CDR2 SASEGT, per germline. DNA of the CDR3: TGTGCCAGCAGTGAAGCGGGAGGGCCGTTCAGTGAGCAGTTCTTC. This translates into CASSEAGGPFSEQFF.

The rearrangement uses TRBV5-1 and TRBJ1-2, with D perhaps TRBD1 (5 bases). The CDR3 totals 14 residues. V lost 1 base and J 3 bases, leaving 10 bases between the germline ends. The germline V gene has CDR1 SGHRS and CDR2 YFSETQ. CDR3 coding DNA: TGCGCCAGCAGCTTGTCAGGGCAGGACTATGGCTACACCTTC. Translation: CASSLSGQDYGYTF.

This chain joins TRBV6-4 and TRBJ1-1; 9 bases align to TRBD1. The CDR3 has 14 residues. V gave up 6 bases and J gave up 1 base; unmatched junction bases: 3. CDR1 is MRHNA and CDR2 is SNTAGT in the germline V gene. The CDR3 spells CASRRDRENTEAFF. CDR3 coding DNA: TGTGCCAGCAGGCGGGACAGGGAGAACACTGAAGCTTTCTTT.

The chain combines TRBV19 with TRBJ2-2; D gene unclear. The CDR3 consists of 17 residues. Germline CDR1 and CDR2: LNHDA and SQIVND (reference sequence). Trimming removed 6 bases at V and 4 bases at J, with 21 bases between. CDR3 sequence reads: CASSPAAARRVTGELFF. The CDR3 DNA reads TGTGCCAGTAGCCCCGCCGCGGCGAGGAGAGTCACCGGGGAGCTGTTTTTT.

This sequence joins TRBV18 and TRBJ2-5; D unresolved. Germline V gene lookup returns CDR1 KGHSH and CDR2 LQKENI. With 3 bases removed from V and 0 bases from J, the gap between germline ends came to 8 bases. The CDR3 loop spans 14 amino acids. In nucleotides, the CDR3 is TGTGCCAGCTCACCTGGCTGGTACCAAGAGACCCAGTACTTC. Residues: CASSPGWYQETQYF.

This rearrangement joins TRBV2 to TRBJ2-5; TRBD1 agrees at 7 bases. V lost 6 bases and J lost 3; bases outside the gene matches: 1. The CDR3 has 12 residues. The V gene's germline CDR1 is SNHLY and CDR2 FYNNEI. CDR3 region: CASRGTEETQYF. CDR3 nucleotide sequence: TGTGCCAGCAGAGGGACAGAAGAGACCCAGTACTTC.

This clone was seen a few times. V is TRBV19 and J is TRBJ1-5; 7 bases align to TRBD1. The length of the CDR3 is 15 residues. After removal of 8 bases from V and 1 base from J, the junction contained 8 bases not matched to a gene. The germline gives CDR1 LNHDA, CDR2 SQIVND (reference sequence). The CDR3 sequence is CASDPRGASNQPQHF. In DNA form, the CDR3 reads TGTGCCAGTGACCCCAGGGGGGCGAGCAATCAGCCCCAGCATTTT. The variable domain in full, completed from reference TRBV19 and TRBJ1-5, reads DGGITQSPKYLFRKEGQNVTLSCEQNLNHDAMYWYRQDPGQGLRLIYYSQIVNDFQKGDIAEGYSVSREKKESFPLTVTSAQKNPTAFYLCASDPRGASNQPQHFGDGTRLSIL.

The chain links TRBV6-5 to TRBJ1-2, with 8 bases fitting TRBD1. The V gene end was trimmed by 6 bases and the J gene end by 8 bases; junction bases not matched to a gene: 11. The CDR3 is 14 residues long. Germline-derived CDR1 and CDR2 are MNHEY and SVGAGI. CDR3 region: CASSSGGSLKGYTF. For the CDR3, the DNA is TGTGCCAGCAGCTCAGGGGGCAGCTTAAAAGGCTACACCTTC.